The 10 T cell receptor beta chains presented below share a single source sample, sequenced in a study of human T cells and chemical hapten exposure. TCRdb re-called the 5' RACE reads through MiXCR, storing one row per CDR3 protein. Here the sample spans tens of thousands of distinct CDR3 sequences, roughly 15% being singletons. From whole blood left unfractionated, total RNA was extracted. These receptors all stem from a female donor in good health.

The chain joins TRBV19 to TRBJ1-1; TRBD1 aligns across 10 bases. The CDR3 runs to 13 residues. Germline V lookup: CDR1 LNHDA, CDR2 SQIVND (reference sequence). Losses at the gene ends were 4 bases for V and 10 bases for J; bases not matched to a gene: 6. CDR3 in DNA: TGTGCCAGTAGTACGACAGGGGGCGGGGGAGCTTTCTTT. Amino acids: CASSTTGGGGAFF. Full variable domain (missing parts from reference TRBV19 and TRBJ1-1): DGGITQSPKYLFRKEGQNVTLSCEQNLNHDAMYWYRQDPGQGLRLIYYSQIVNDFQKGDIAEGYSVSREKKESFPLTVTSAQKNPTAFYLCASSTTGGGGAFFGQGTRLTVV.

This clonotype was found many times. This chain joins TRBV6-4 and TRBJ2-1, with TRBD2 matching over 8 bases. The J segment lost 8 bases and the V segment lost 3 bases, leaving 9 bases of the junction unmatched. The CDR3 contains 15 residues. Per the germline V gene, CDR1 is MRHNA and CDR2 is SNTAGT. This chain's CDR3 is CASSDFAGGLDEQFF. The CDR3 DNA reads as TGTGCCAGCAGTGATTTTGCGGGGGGCCTAGATGAGCAGTTCTTC.

The chain combines TRBV12-3 or TRBV12-4 with TRBJ1-1, with D unresolved. V was pared by 3 bases and J by 5 bases, with 7 bases between. The CDR3 loop spans 12 amino acids. CDR3 amino acids: CASSFGQTEAFF. DNA for the CDR3: TGTGCCAGCAGTTTCGGGCAGACTGAAGCTTTCTTT.

This clonotype appeared a few times. J is TRBJ1-5 and V is TRBV6-1; 7 nucleotides align to TRBD1. With V trimmed by 0 bases and J by 0 bases, 8 bases remained unmatched. Germline CDR1 reads MNHNS; CDR2 reads SASEGT. This CDR3 contains 18 residues. The CDR3 is CASSEAPTGRYSNQPQHF. CDR3 bases: TGTGCCAGCAGTGAAGCCCCGACAGGGCGCTATAGCAATCAGCCCCAGCATTTT.

The chain is built from TRBV11-1 and TRBJ1-1; no reliable D call. V lost 2 bases and J 1 base, leaving 5 bases between the germline ends. From germline, CDR1 is SGHAT and CDR2 FQDESV (reference sequence). The CDR3 runs to 13 residues. The CDR3 is CASSLIQNTEAFF. CDR3 nucleotides: TGTGCCAGCAGCTTAATCCAGAACACTGAAGCTTTCTTT.

This rearrangement joins TRBV5-6 to TRBJ1-6; D ambiguous. The ends were cut back, 4 bases at V and 9 bases at J, with 17 bases in the middle. CDR1 is SGHDT and CDR2 is YYEEEE in the germline V gene. The CDR3 runs to 15 residues. CDR3 amino acids: CASSPLGSDTSPLHF. The CDR3, as DNA: TGTGCCAGCAGCCCATTAGGGTCCGACACTTCACCCCTCCACTTT.

This clonotype was detected only a few times. V and J are TRBV7-2 and TRBJ1-4, with a tentative D call TRBD1 (6 bases). Germline CDR1 and CDR2: SGHTA and FQGNSA. This CDR3 is built from 15 residues. Trimming removed 6 bases from V and 3 bases from J, with 14 bases in between. The CDR3 DNA reads as TGTGCCAGCAGGTACACAGGGAGCGCTAATGAAAAACTGTTTTTT. It yields the protein CASRYTGSANEKLFF.

This chain joins TRBV6-5 and TRBJ1-5, with a weak D call TRBD1 (5 bases). Germline loops: CDR1 MNHEY, CDR2 SVGAGI. V was shortened by 4 bases and J by 4 bases, with 11 bases between the two germline ends. This CDR3 spans 14 amino acids. CDR3 amino acids: CASSSFSGNQPQHF. For the CDR3, the DNA is TGTGCCAGCAGTTCCTTCTCAGGGAATCAGCCCCAGCATTTT.

This clonotype was seen a few times. CDR3 in DNA: TGTGCCAGCAGTTTGGAAGGTGAAGGGGTGAACACTGAAGCTTTCTTT. This codes for CASSLEGEGVNTEAFF. The chain recombines TRBV28 with TRBJ1-1, with D possibly TRBD1 on 5 matching bases. Trimming left V 3 bases short and J 0 bases short, with 14 bases between. Germline V gene data show CDR1 as MDHEN and CDR2 as SYDVKM. The CDR3 loop spans 16 amino acids.

By share, this clonotype counts as medium-sized. The J gene is TRBJ1-5, the V gene TRBV24-1; no definite D call. Trimming took 9 bases from V and 0 from J, leaving 11 bases between them. Germline CDR1 reads KGHDR; CDR2 reads SFDVKD. The CDR3 is 14 amino acids. In DNA form, the CDR3 reads TGTGCCACCGGCGCTGGCGATAGCAATCAGCCCCAGCATTTT. Encoded protein: CATGAGDSNQPQHF.